Presented here are 30 T cell receptor beta chains from one specimen sequenced in a study of blood T cell repertoires in COVID-19. Here immunoSEQ multiplex PCR was the method, and the copy in TCRdb shows in-frame clones only, minus some. The sample lists around 220,000 clones, roughly four fifths occurring once. Sequencing input: peripheral blood. These receptors came from a woman aged 80 or over with COVID-19, enrolled during active disease.

This clone was observed at least ten times. V usage is TRBV6-5 and J usage is TRBJ2-1, with D perhaps matching TRBD2 (6 bases). Germline V lookup: CDR1 MNHEY, CDR2 SVGAGI. V was shortened by 7 bases and J by 10 bases, with 8 bases between the two germline ends. The CDR3 has 10 residues. CDR3 nucleotides: TGTGCCAGCATTCGGGGGGAGCAGTTCTTC. Residues: CASIRGEQFF.

The chain recombines TRBV27 with TRBJ1-2, with D possibly matching TRBD1 (5 bases). This CDR3 spans 17 amino acids. Germline assignment: CDR1 MNHEY and CDR2 SMNVEV (reference sequence). The germline V and J ends were trimmed by 0 bases and 4 bases, with 18 bases remaining between them. This chain's CDR3 is CASSLSGGGRPIYGYTF. CDR3 sequence (DNA): TGTGCCAGCAGTTTATCGGGGGGGGGACGACCGATCTATGGCTACACCTTC.

The chain employs TRBV15 and TRBJ1-1, with 7 bases identical to TRBD1. CDR3 size: 13 residues. Germline values: CDR1 LNHNV, CDR2 YYDKDF (reference sequence). After removal of 6 bases from V and 11 bases from J, the junction contained 12 bases not matched to a gene. The CDR3 DNA reads TGTGCCACCAGGGACGGACAGGTAGGGGAGGCTTTCTTT. This encodes CATRDGQVGEAFF.

The chain couples TRBV3-1 (or the pseudogene TRBV3-2) to TRBJ1-1; unclear D gene. The CDR3 consists of 14 residues. Looked up from germline, CDR1 is LGHDT and CDR2 is YNNKEL (reference sequence). The V end was cut by 2 bases, the J end by 1 base, with 8 bases between. CDR3 loop: CASSQPGPNTEAFF. In nucleotides, the CDR3 is TGTGCCAGCAGCCAACCAGGCCCGAACACTGAAGCTTTCTTT.

The gene calls are TRBV2 and TRBJ2-7; possible D gene TRBD2, 5 bases. Germline V gene lookup returns CDR1 SNHLY and CDR2 FYNNEI. Deletions cut 5 bases from V and 1 base from J, with 9 bases between. The CDR3 consists of 13 residues. The CDR3 region is CASSPGTSYEQYF. CDR3 DNA sequence: TGTGCCAGCAGTCCGGGAACTTCCTACGAGCAGTACTTC.

The chain recombines TRBV15 with TRBJ2-1, with TRBD2 identical over 13 bases. The V gene's germline CDR1 is LNHNV and CDR2 YYDKDF (reference sequence). The V and J ends lost 5 bases and 6 bases, in that order; junction bases with no gene match: 1. CDR3 size: 14 residues. In DNA form, the CDR3 reads TGTGCCACCAGCTGGACTAGCGGGGGCAATGAGCAGTTCTTC. It is translated as CATSWTSGGNEQFF.

The chain carries TRBV6-5 and TRBJ1-1; D not resolved. Germline V CDR1 and CDR2: MNHEY, SVGAGI. V shed 7 bases and J shed 2 bases, with 11 bases lying between them. The CDR3 loop spans 13 amino acids. CDR3: CASTRGSNTEAFF. The CDR3 nucleotides read TGTGCCAGCACCAGAGGGTCCAACACTGAAGCTTTCTTT.

The J gene is TRBJ1-2, the V gene TRBV5-1, with D perhaps TRBD1 (5 bases). Germline CDR1 reads SGHRS; CDR2 reads YFSETQ. The length of the CDR3 is 14 residues. V lost 0 bases to trimming and J lost 5 bases, with 11 bases between them. This CDR3 is CASSLGGEGYGYTF. The CDR3 DNA is TGCGCCAGCAGCTTGGGGGGCGAAGGGTATGGCTACACCTTC.

This clone appeared a single time. The CDR3 coding sequence is TGTGCCAGCAGTTACCGGACAGGGGCGGGCGGGGAGCTGTTTTTT. It yields the protein CASSYRTGAGGELFF. The rearrangement links TRBV27 to TRBJ2-2, with 9 positions matching TRBD1. The trim removed 4 bases at V and 7 bases at J, leaving 7 bases unmatched. The CDR3 covers 15 residues. Germline assignment: CDR1 MNHEY and CDR2 SMNVEV (reference sequence).

The gene calls are TRBV6-5 and TRBJ2-5, with 8 bases that match TRBD2. In germline, CDR1 is MNHEY, CDR2 SVGAGI. The CDR3 length is 13 residues. With 6 bases clipped from V and 3 bases from J, the junction kept 3 bases outside the gene matches. This CDR3 is CASRQRGKETQYF. The DNA of the CDR3 is TGTGCCAGCAGGCAGCGGGGGAAAGAGACCCAGTACTTC.

V usage is TRBV20-1 and J usage is TRBJ1-4; TRBD1 matches at 10 bases. CDR1 DFQATT and CDR2 SNEGSKA come from the germline V gene (reference sequence). The CDR3 sequence is 11 residues long. The CDR3 reads CTPDRGEKLFF. The CDR3 DNA follows: TGCACCCCGGACAGGGGGGAAAAACTGTTTTTT.

The gene calls are TRBV3-1 (or the pseudogene TRBV3-2) and TRBJ2-1; TRBD1 is a possible D gene (6 bases). The CDR3 totals 14 residues. Germline V lookup: CDR1 LGHDT, CDR2 YNNKEL (reference sequence). Between the trimmed V and J ends, which lost 4 bases and 2 bases, there was a span of 9 bases. The CDR3: CASSPQGTYNEQFF. DNA for the CDR3: TGTGCCAGCAGCCCCCAGGGGACCTACAATGAGCAGTTCTTC.

This clone was detected a few times. The rearrangement joins TRBV19 to TRBJ2-7; D is perhaps TRBD1 (6 bases). Germline V gene lookup returns CDR1 LNHDA and CDR2 SQIVND (reference sequence). The V end lost 7 bases, the J end lost 6 bases, and 13 bases lay between the germline ends. This CDR3 has 12 residues. The CDR3 DNA reads TGTGCCAGTAATACAGGGTTCTCCGAGCAGTACTTC. As protein: CASNTGFSEQYF.

This chain joins TRBV7-2 and TRBJ1-2, with TRBD1 matching over 9 bases. The CDR3 spans 15 residues. V trimming: 2 bases; J trimming: 8 bases; junction bases outside the gene matches: 9. Germline CDR1 is SGHTA and CDR2 is FQGNSA. Here the CDR3 reads CASSLSSGTGSGYTF. CDR3 bases: TGTGCCAGCAGCTTATCTTCCGGGACAGGGTCGGGCTACACCTTC.

The rearrangement uses TRBV4-1 and TRBJ2-3; possibly TRBD2 for D (6 bases). Deletions cut 4 bases from V and 4 bases from J, with 15 bases between. The CDR3 has 15 amino acids. The V gene's germline CDR1 is MGHRA and CDR2 YSYEKL. CDR3 sequence (DNA): TGCGCCAGCAGCCCCCGGGGGTTAGTGGCAGATACGCAGTATTTT. Translated, it gives CASSPRGLVADTQYF.

The J gene is TRBJ2-5, the V gene TRBV3-1 (or the pseudogene TRBV3-2); a weak D match, TRBD2 (6 bases). The V end was cut by 1 base, the J end by 3 bases, with 15 bases between. In germline, CDR1 is LGHDT, CDR2 YNNKEL (reference sequence). The CDR3 extends over 16 amino acids. The chain's CDR3 is CASSQGQAEGKETQYF. The CDR3 coding sequence is TGTGCCAGCAGCCAAGGCCAAGCGGAGGGGAAAGAGACCCAGTACTTC.

V gene TRBV5-1 combines with J gene TRBJ1-1; unclear D gene. Trimming took 5 bases from V and 0 from J, leaving 17 bases between them. CDR3 length equals 16 residues. CDR1 is SGHRS and CDR2 is YFSETQ in the germline V gene. The CDR3 here is CASRKSTSPLNTEAFF. In nucleotides, the CDR3 is TGCGCCAGCAGGAAGAGTACGTCGCCCCTGAACACTGAAGCTTTCTTT.

This clone was observed a single time. The chain uses TRBV2 and TRBJ2-1; D possibly corresponds to TRBD1 (6 bases). CDR1 and CDR2 from the germline V gene are SNHLY and FYNNEI. Trimming left V 11 bases short and J 4 bases short, with 15 bases between. CDR3 length: 13 amino acids. The CDR3 DNA reads TGTGCCGGGGGCGTGGGTCCATACAATGAGCAGTTCTTC. This codes for CAGGVGPYNEQFF. Complete variable domain (other parts from reference TRBV2 and TRBJ2-1): EPEVTQTPSHQVTQMGQEVILRCVPISNHLYFYWYRQILGQKVEFLVSFYNNEISEKSEIFDDQFSVERPDGSNFTLKIRSTKLEDSAMYFCAGGVGPYNEQFFGPGTRLTVL.

The V call is TRBV3-1 (or the pseudogene TRBV3-2), the J call TRBJ1-6, with 7 nucleotides matching TRBD1. V was clipped by 6 bases and J by 8 bases; unmatched bases: 10. This CDR3 has 15 residues. The germline V gene has CDR1 LGHDT and CDR2 YNNKEL (reference sequence). The CDR3 bases are TGTGCCAGCAGATCAGGGCAACAGGGGCATTCACCCCTCCACTTT. This gives the protein CASRSGQQGHSPLHF.

Here the CDR3 DNA reads TGTGCCAGCAGCTTAGGACGGGTGAACACTGAAGCTTTCTTT. Encoded protein: CASSLGRVNTEAFF. V and J are TRBV13 and TRBJ1-1; D not certain. CDR3 length equals 14 residues. In germline, CDR1 is PRHDT, CDR2 FYEKMQ (reference sequence). Deletions cut 0 bases from V and 0 bases from J, with 5 bases between.

This clone has just a few counts. The V and J genes are TRBV9 and TRBJ1-1; D remains unclear. Germline V CDR1 and CDR2: SGDLS, YYNGEE. This CDR3 region has 14 residues. Between the trimmed V and J ends, which lost 4 bases and 0 bases, there was a span of 10 bases. The CDR3 spells CASSSTSMNTEAFF. CDR3 sequence (DNA): TGTGCCAGCAGCTCTACTTCCATGAACACTGAAGCTTTCTTT.

The rearrangement uses TRBV7-3 and TRBJ1-2; 8 bases are a match to TRBD1. The V gene's germline CDR1 is SGHTA and CDR2 FQGTGA. Trimming removed 6 bases from V and 2 bases from J; junction bases left unmatched: 11. The CDR3 sequence is 16 residues long. The CDR3: CASSITGGAQNYGYTF. In DNA form, the CDR3 reads TGTGCCAGCAGTATCACAGGGGGTGCCCAAAACTATGGCTACACCTTC. The full variable domain, with the rest looked up from reference TRBV7-3 and TRBJ1-2, is GAGVSQTPSNKVTEKGKYVELRCDPISGHTALYWYRQSLGQGPEFLIYFQGTGAADDSGLPNDRFFAVRPEGSVSTLKIQRTERGDSAVYLCASSITGGAQNYGYTFGSGTRLTVV.

In this sample, this clone turned up a few times. Written as DNA, the CDR3 is TGTGCCAGCGGCGGGGGGGCGATAAGTTCACCCCTCCACTTT. Protein product: CASGGGAISSPLHF. The chain employs TRBV18 and TRBJ1-6; D possibly corresponds to TRBD1 (6 bases). V was pared by 8 bases and J by 9 bases, with 17 bases between. Germline assignment: CDR1 KGHSH and CDR2 LQKENI. The CDR3 covers 14 residues.

The chain carries TRBV6-2 or TRBV6-3 and TRBJ1-2; 9 nucleotides line up with TRBD1. Germline V gene lookup returns CDR1 MNHEY and CDR2 SVGEGT. The CDR3 is 15 amino acids. The trim removed 6 bases at V and 4 bases at J, leaving 9 bases unmatched. The CDR3 region is CASSSPGQGLYGYTF. As DNA, the CDR3 is TGTGCCAGCAGCTCACCGGGACAGGGCCTCTATGGCTACACCTTC.

J is TRBJ2-5 and V is TRBV5-1; D is possibly TRBD2 (6 bases). The CDR3 sequence is 12 residues long. V shed 5 bases and J shed 4 bases, with 9 bases lying between them. Per the germline V gene, CDR1 is SGHRS and CDR2 is YFSETQ. Written as DNA, the CDR3 is TGCGCCAGCAGTAGCGGCTCAGAGACCCAGTACTTC. It encodes CASSSGSETQYF.

The chain has TRBV19 and TRBJ2-7; D is uncertain. V lost 3 bases to trimming and J lost 1 base, with 7 bases between them. Germline loops: CDR1 LNHDA, CDR2 SQIVND (reference sequence). CDR3 size: 13 residues. The CDR3 nucleotides are TGTGCCAGTAGTATTTCAGAATCCTACGAGCAGTACTTC. Protein: CASSISESYEQYF. Based on the CDR3 plus reference TRBV19 and TRBJ2-7, the full variable domain is DGGITQSPKYLFRKEGQNVTLSCEQNLNHDAMYWYRQDPGQGLRLIYYSQIVNDFQKGDIAEGYSVSREKKESFPLTVTSAQKNPTAFYLCASSISESYEQYFGPGTRLTVT.

This rearrangement joins TRBV27 to TRBJ1-1; possibly TRBD1 for D (6 bases). CDR1 MNHEY and CDR2 SMNVEV come from the germline V gene (reference sequence). Trimming took off 4 bases at V and 4 bases at J, with 19 bases between the two ends. The CDR3 is 16 amino acids. CDR3 protein: CASSSLGGGGPTEAFF. The CDR3 DNA is TGTGCCAGCAGTTCCCTCGGGGGAGGGGGTCCCACTGAAGCTTTCTTT.

This clone was found a few times. J is TRBJ1-6 and V is TRBV5-1; D gene unclear. Germline V gene data show CDR1 as SGHRS and CDR2 as YFSETQ. This CDR3 has 14 amino acids. Between the trimmed V and J ends, which lost 2 bases and 6 bases, there was a span of 9 bases. CDR3 sequence: CASSFRGGNSPLHF. CDR3 DNA sequence: TGCGCCAGCAGCTTTCGGGGTGGTAATTCACCCCTCCACTTT.

The CDR3 region is CASSLVWTADNEQFF. In DNA, the CDR3 is TGTGCCAGCAGCTTAGTTTGGACAGCTGACAATGAGCAGTTCTTC. The chain employs TRBV7-2 and TRBJ2-1, with D possibly matching TRBD1 (6 bases). This CDR3 is 15 amino acids long. With 1 base removed from V and 5 bases from J, the gap between germline ends came to 12 bases. CDR1 is SGHTA and CDR2 is FQGNSA in the germline V gene. Drawing the rest from reference TRBV7-2 and TRBJ2-1, the complete variable domain is GAGVSQSPSNKVTEKGKDVELRCDPISGHTALYWYRQSLGQGLEFLIYFQGNSAPDKSGLPSDRFSAERTGGSVSTLTIQRTQQEDSAVYLCASSLVWTADNEQFFGPGTRLTVL.

This clone has more than one count but fewer than ten. This chain links TRBV5-4 with TRBJ2-7, with 9 bases matching TRBD1. Germline assignment: CDR1 SGHNT and CDR2 YYREEE (reference sequence). The V and J ends lost 3 bases and 4 bases, in that order; junction bases with no gene match: 8. This CDR3 comprises 15 residues. DNA for the CDR3: TGTGCCAGCAGCTGGGGACAGGGAACGGTTTACGAGCAGTACTTC. Encoded protein: CASSWGQGTVYEQYF.